One and the same sample provided the 26 T cell receptor beta chains below, sequenced in a study of blood T cell repertoires in COVID-19. Produced via immunoSEQ multiplex PCR; TCRdb's table is partial and in-frame only. The sample carries about 220,000 clones, 75% to 90% recorded once. Sequenced: peripheral blood. Every receptor here comes from a human donor in a cohort sampled during active COVID-19.

The CDR3 sequence: CASSRGGLAGGNNEQFF. The CDR3 coding sequence is TGTGCCAGCAGCCGAGGGGGACTAGCGGGAGGTAACAATGAGCAGTTCTTC. V is TRBV3-1 (or the pseudogene TRBV3-2) and J is TRBJ2-1; 15 bases match TRBD2. CDR3 length equals 17 residues. CDR1 is LGHDT and CDR2 is YNNKEL in the germline V gene (reference sequence). V shed 4 bases and J 5 bases; nucleotides not matched to a gene: 6.

This rearrangement joins TRBV6-4 to TRBJ2-7, with D maybe TRBD1 (5 bases). This CDR3 spans 15 amino acids. Trimming left V 6 bases short and J 2 bases short, with 17 bases between. The V gene's germline CDR1 is MRHNA and CDR2 SNTAGT. DNA for the CDR3: TGTGCCAGCAGCCAGGAGCCAGGGTCGACCTACGAGCAGTACTTC. Protein sequence: CASSQEPGSTYEQYF.

The DNA of the CDR3 is TGTGCCAGCAGCCCAGGACGAGGGGGCTGGACTGAAGCTTTCTTT. Its protein product is CASSPGRGGWTEAFF. This rearrangement joins TRBV7-2 to TRBJ1-1, with 7 positions matching TRBD1. In germline, CDR1 is SGHTA, CDR2 FQGNSA. This CDR3 has 15 amino acids. V trimming: 5 bases; J trimming: 5 bases; junction bases outside the gene matches: 11.

This clone has only one observation. The V gene is TRBV3-1 (or the pseudogene TRBV3-2), the J gene TRBJ2-7, with a possible D match to TRBD2 (6 bases). The CDR3 extends over 18 amino acids. The V end lost 4 bases, the J end lost 0 bases, and 22 bases lay between the germline ends. CDR1 and CDR2 from the germline V gene are LGHDT and YNNKEL (reference sequence). The CDR3 DNA reads TGTGCCAGCAGCCCGAAGAGTCCGGGACTTCCTACCTCCTACGAGCAGTACTTC. This encodes CASSPKSPGLPTSYEQYF.

This sequence joins TRBV19 and TRBJ1-5, with TRBD1 as a possible D gene (5 bases). V dropped 1 base and J dropped 0 bases, with 10 bases sitting between them. The length of the CDR3 is 16 residues. Germline V gives CDR1 LNHDA, CDR2 SQIVND (reference sequence). In nucleotides, the CDR3 is TGTGCCAGTAGTATAGGACAGTTTCATAGCAATCAGCCCCAGCATTTT. It codes for CASSIGQFHSNQPQHF.

V usage is TRBV6-5 and J usage is TRBJ2-7; the match to TRBD2 covers 9 bases. From germline, CDR1 is MNHEY and CDR2 SVGAGI. The J segment lost 5 bases and the V segment lost 10 bases, leaving 12 bases of the junction unmatched. This CDR3 has 14 residues. The CDR3 reads CATHGGRAGNEQYF. The CDR3 coding sequence is TGTGCCACCCACGGCGGGAGGGCCGGTAACGAGCAGTACTTC.

The chain is built from TRBV27 and TRBJ2-7; 10 bases agree with TRBD1. The germline V gene encodes CDR1 MNHEY and CDR2 SMNVEV (reference sequence). V lost 6 bases and J lost 2; bases outside the gene matches: 7. The CDR3 has 15 residues. DNA of the CDR3: TGTGCCAGCAGGGGACAGGGGCTGAACCCCTACGAGCAGTACTTC. It specifies CASRGQGLNPYEQYF.

The chain couples TRBV29-1 to TRBJ2-3, with TRBD1 matching over 11 bases. The V gene end was trimmed by 6 bases and the J gene end by 1 base; junction bases not matched to a gene: 6. The CDR3 has 15 amino acids. Germline CDR1 is SQVTM and CDR2 is ANQGSEA. The DNA for the CDR3 is TGCAGCGTCCACAGGACAGGGGGCGGCACAGATACGCAGTATTTT. This encodes CSVHRTGGGTDTQYF.

The rearrangement links TRBV5-5 to TRBJ2-5, with D possibly TRBD2 on 5 matching bases. Between the trimmed V and J ends, which lost 2 bases and 4 bases, there was a span of 15 bases. The CDR3 runs 15 residues. The V gene's germline CDR1 is SGHKS and CDR2 YYEKEE (reference sequence). The chain's CDR3 is CASSLLVSSRETQYF. The CDR3 bases are TGTGCCAGCAGCTTACTAGTCTCAAGTCGAGAGACCCAGTACTTC. Full variable domain (rest looked up from reference TRBV5-5 and TRBJ2-5): DAGVTQSPTHLIKTRGQQVTLRCSPISGHKSVSWYQQVLGQGPQFIFQYYEKEERGRGNFPDRFSARQFPNYSSELNVNALLLGDSALYLCASSLLVSSRETQYFGPGTRLLVL.

The chain links TRBV5-1 to TRBJ2-2, with 13 bases aligning to TRBD2. The CDR3 totals 20 residues. Germline trimming cut 2 bases from V and 6 bases from J; bases unmatched to any gene: 16. From germline, CDR1 is SGHRS and CDR2 YFSETQ. The CDR3 DNA follows: TGCGCCAGCAGCTTCCCCTTACAAGGACTAGCGGGAGAGATCGCCGGGGAGCTGTTTTTT. This sequence encodes CASSFPLQGLAGEIAGELFF.

The rearrangement uses TRBV6-5 and TRBJ2-7; 7 bases are shared with TRBD1. The trim removed 7 bases at V and 7 bases at J, leaving 13 bases unmatched. The CDR3 spans 14 residues. The germline V gene encodes CDR1 MNHEY and CDR2 SVGAGI. The CDR3 sequence is CASMVSGGVGEQYF. Here the CDR3 DNA reads TGTGCCAGCATGGTCTCAGGGGGTGTAGGGGAGCAGTACTTC.

The chain has TRBV15 and TRBJ1-5; 7 bases agree with TRBD1. The V gene's germline CDR1 is LNHNV and CDR2 YYDKDF (reference sequence). This CDR3 comprises 16 residues. V dropped 0 bases and J dropped 4; count of bases not matched to a gene: 6. The CDR3 reads CATSRDQRDSNQPQHF. CDR3 in DNA: TGTGCCACCAGCAGAGATCAACGGGACAGTAATCAGCCCCAGCATTTT.

This clone came up once. V and J are TRBV7-9 and TRBJ2-6; 7 nucleotides line up with TRBD2. CDR1 and CDR2 (germline): SEHNR, FQNEAQ (reference sequence). The ends lost 4 bases at V and 4 bases at J; junction bases unmatched: 13. The CDR3 runs 18 residues. CDR3: CASSSGMGGKAGANVLTF. For the CDR3, the DNA is TGTGCCAGCAGCTCCGGCATGGGGGGGAAGGCAGGGGCCAACGTCCTGACTTTC.

The rearrangement joins TRBV10-3 to TRBJ2-1, with D uncertain. CDR1 and CDR2 (germline): ENHRY, SYGVKD. The V end lost 6 bases, the J end lost 1 base, and 10 bases lay between the germline ends. This CDR3 has 14 residues. Written as DNA, the CDR3 is TGTGCCATCAGCGAACAAGATTCCTACAATGAGCAGTTCTTC. Its protein product is CAISEQDSYNEQFF.

This chain connects TRBV7-9 to TRBJ2-7; D remains unclear. This CDR3 has 12 residues. V gave up 5 bases and J gave up 3 bases, with 8 bases separating them. CDR1 SEHNR and CDR2 FQNEAQ come from the germline V gene (reference sequence). CDR3 sequence: CASSARVYEQYF. Here the CDR3 DNA reads TGTGCCAGCAGCGCACGCGTCTACGAGCAGTACTTC.

This chain uses TRBV5-6 with TRBJ1-2, with 9 bases that match TRBD1. The V segment lost 0 bases and the J segment 4 bases; nucleotides outside the gene matches: 1. Germline lookup yields CDR1 SGHDT and CDR2 YYEEEE. This CDR3 has 14 amino acids. Here the CDR3 DNA reads TGTGCCAGCAGCTTGGGGACAGGGGTCTATGGCTACACCTTC. This translates into CASSLGTGVYGYTF.

The rearrangement uses TRBV7-9 and TRBJ2-1, with TRBD1 matching 10 bases. Trimming removed 5 bases from V and 7 bases from J; junction bases left unmatched: 2. Germline CDR1 and CDR2: SEHNR and FQNEAQ (reference sequence). The length of the CDR3 is 13 residues. Written as DNA, the CDR3 is TGTGCCAGCAGCGTGGGACAGGGGAATGAGCAGTTCTTC. It is translated as CASSVGQGNEQFF.

The rearrangement uses TRBV28 and TRBJ1-2; the match to TRBD1 covers 9 bases. This CDR3 region has 16 residues. J gave up 6 bases and V 3 bases, and 11 bases lay outside the gene matches. Germline V gene data show CDR1 as MDHEN and CDR2 as SYDVKM. DNA for the CDR3: TGTGCCAGCAGTTTGGGAGTCTTGGGGACAGGGCATGGCTACACCTTC. The encoded protein is CASSLGVLGTGHGYTF.

This clone is medium-sized. This chain uses TRBV3-1 (or the pseudogene TRBV3-2) with TRBJ1-2; D remains ambiguous. The CDR3 has 15 residues. The V and J ends lost 4 bases and 8 bases respectively, with 20 bases between them. CDR1 and CDR2 from the germline V gene are LGHDT and YNNKEL (reference sequence). The CDR3 DNA is TGTGCCAGCAGCCTGACACACTCGCCGTATGAAGGCTACACCTTC. Amino acid sequence: CASSLTHSPYEGYTF.

This sequence joins TRBV7-8 and TRBJ2-1; 9 nucleotides line up with TRBD2. The CDR3 is 17 residues long. Germline CDR1 is SGHVS and CDR2 is FQNEAQ. Unmatched junction bases numbered 17, after V lost 5 bases and J lost 9 bases. CDR3 loop: CASSLTSRGAGGTEQFF. The CDR3 DNA reads TGTGCCAGCAGCCTGACTTCCCGAGGGGCGGGAGGGACTGAGCAGTTCTTC.

This clone appeared a few times. This sequence joins TRBV7-6 and TRBJ2-2; TRBD1 aligns across 7 bases. The J segment lost 3 bases and the V segment lost 0 bases, leaving 7 bases of the junction unmatched. Per germline, CDR1 SGHVS and CDR2 FNYEAQ. There are 17 residues in the CDR3. The CDR3 sequence: CASSLALKGAYTGELFF. The CDR3 DNA sequence: TGTGCCAGCAGCTTAGCTCTTAAGGGGGCGTACACCGGGGAGCTGTTTTTT.

The rearrangement links TRBV11-3 to TRBJ2-7; a weak D match, TRBD1 (5 bases). CDR1 SGHNT and CDR2 YENEEA come from the germline V gene. This CDR3 has 13 amino acids. V lost 0 bases and J 4 bases, leaving 7 bases between the germline ends. The CDR3 sequence: CASSLDKGYEQYF. CDR3 sequence (DNA): TGTGCCAGCAGCTTAGATAAGGGGTACGAGCAGTACTTC.

This chain links TRBV9 with TRBJ2-7, with TRBD1 matching over 8 bases. Germline lookup yields CDR1 SGDLS and CDR2 YYNGEE. CDR3 size: 16 residues. With 0 bases clipped from V and 3 bases from J, the junction kept 8 bases outside the gene matches. The CDR3 sequence: CASSVGTGTGFYEQYF. DNA of the CDR3: TGTGCCAGCAGCGTAGGCACCGGGACAGGCTTCTACGAGCAGTACTTC. Complete variable domain (other parts from reference TRBV9 and TRBJ2-7): DSGVTQTPKHLITATGQRVTLRCSPRSGDLSVYWYQQSLDQGLQFLIQYYNGEERAKGNILERFSAQQFPDLHSELNLSSLELGDSALYFCASSVGTGTGFYEQYFGPGTRLTVT.

This rearrangement joins TRBV28 to TRBJ1-6; D is possibly TRBD1 (5 bases). V was clipped by 8 bases and J by 4 bases, with 9 bases between them. Germline CDR1 MDHEN, CDR2 SYDVKM. This CDR3 contains 13 residues. The CDR3 nucleotides are TGTGCCAGCTTGGACACTTATAATTCACCCCTCCACTTT. Translation: CASLDTYNSPLHF.

This clone came up once. The chain links TRBV28 to TRBJ1-5, with D unresolved. CDR1 is MDHEN and CDR2 is SYDVKM in the germline V gene. The CDR3 spans 18 residues. With 2 bases removed from V and 0 bases from J, the gap between germline ends came to 17 bases. This CDR3 is CASSLNPWTGYSNQPQHF. DNA of the CDR3: TGTGCCAGCAGTTTAAACCCCTGGACTGGATATAGCAATCAGCCCCAGCATTTT.

This clone was seen just once. The rearrangement links TRBV6-1 to TRBJ2-7; possibly TRBD2 for D (5 bases). This CDR3 contains 14 residues. Germline V lookup: CDR1 MNHNS, CDR2 SASEGT. V lost 0 bases to trimming and J lost 3 bases, with 9 bases between them. This chain's CDR3 is CASSEATGDYEQYF. CDR3 DNA: TGTGCCAGCAGTGAAGCGACCGGGGACTACGAGCAGTACTTC.